This T cell receptor beta chain was identified during a study of blood T cell repertoires in COVID-19. Germline CDR1 and CDR2: MDHEN and SYDVKM. The CDR3 is 14 residues long. Trimming cost V 6 bases and J 3 bases; bases outside gene matches: 5. In the authors' workflow: Reference gene primer amplification yielded estimated nucleated cell counts. Sequencing used immunoSEQ multiplex PCR; TCRdb keeps in-frame clones, though not all of them. The V and J calls and clone size come from that table; D and trimming were worked out from the DNA. The table records just over 25,000 clones, roughly 90% of them present only once. In its sample, this clone was seen a few times.

The sequenced material came from peripheral blood. The chain uses TRBV28 and TRBJ1-5, with TRBD1 identical over 7 bases. This clonotype originated in a human donor in a cohort sampled during active COVID-19. The CDR3 sequence: CASSKTGTNQPQHF. The CDR3 coding sequence is TGTGCCAGCAGCAAGACAGGGACCAATCAGCCCCAGCATTTT.